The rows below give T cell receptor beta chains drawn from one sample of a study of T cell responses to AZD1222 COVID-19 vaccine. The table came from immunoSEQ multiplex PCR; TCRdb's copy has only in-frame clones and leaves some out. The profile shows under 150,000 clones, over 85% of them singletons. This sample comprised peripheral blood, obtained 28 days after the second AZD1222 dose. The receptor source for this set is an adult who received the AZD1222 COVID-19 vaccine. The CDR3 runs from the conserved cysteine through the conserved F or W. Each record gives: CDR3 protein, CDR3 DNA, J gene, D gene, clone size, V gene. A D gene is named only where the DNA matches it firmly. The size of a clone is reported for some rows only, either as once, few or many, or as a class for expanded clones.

CDR3 protein: CASSLALGQVSEQYF
CDR3 DNA: TGTGCCAGCAGCTTAGCGCTGGGACAGGTCTCCGAGCAGTACTTC
J gene: TRBJ2-7
D gene: TRBD1
clone size: NA
V gene: TRBV7-9

CDR3 protein: CATSSLGSYEKLFF
CDR3 DNA: TGTGCCACCAGCAGTCTCGGATCCTATGAAAAACTGTTTTTT
J gene: TRBJ1-4
D gene: NA
clone size: NA
V gene: TRBV15

CDR3 protein: CASSEWTEGDTQYF
CDR3 DNA: TGTGCCAGCAGCGAGTGGACAGAAGGAGATACGCAGTATTTT
J gene: TRBJ2-3
D gene: NA
clone size: NA
V gene: TRBV9

CDR3 protein: CASRSRGHTEAFF
CDR3 DNA: TGTGCCAGTAGGTCGCGGGGGCACACTGAAGCTTTCTTT
J gene: TRBJ1-1
D gene: NA
clone size: NA
V gene: TRBV19

CDR3 protein: CASALNDRGGTQYF
CDR3 DNA: TGCGCCAGCGCCCTGAACGACAGGGGTGGGACCCAGTACTTC
J gene: TRBJ2-5
D gene: TRBD1
clone size: once
V gene: TRBV5-1

CDR3 protein: CASSFTLGNEKLFF
CDR3 DNA: TGTGCCAGTAGTTTCACCTTGGGAAATGAAAAACTGTTTTTT
J gene: TRBJ1-4
D gene: NA
clone size: NA
V gene: TRBV19

CDR3 protein: CATSGPPQADTQYF
CDR3 DNA: TGTGCCACCTCGGGGCCCCCGCAAGCAGATACGCAGTATTTT
J gene: TRBJ2-3
D gene: NA
clone size: NA
V gene: TRBV21-1

CDR3 protein: CASERGGQETQYF
CDR3 DNA: TGTGCCAGCGAAAGGGGCGGCCAAGAGACCCAGTACTTC
J gene: TRBJ2-5
D gene: NA
clone size: NA
V gene: TRBV7-9

CDR3 protein: CASKGGGSYNEQFF
CDR3 DNA: TGTGCCAGCAAGGGCGGGGGCTCCTACAATGAGCAGTTCTTC
J gene: TRBJ2-1
D gene: TRBD2
clone size: NA
V gene: TRBV2

CDR3 protein: CASSTNIGSTDTQYF
CDR3 DNA: TGTGCCAGCAGCACGAATATAGGGAGCACAGATACGCAGTATTTT
J gene: TRBJ2-3
D gene: NA
clone size: NA
V gene: TRBV5-4

CDR3 protein: CAWSLGRGYQPQHF
CDR3 DNA: TGTGCCTGGTCCCTCGGTAGGGGCTATCAGCCCCAGCATTTT
J gene: TRBJ1-5
D gene: NA
clone size: NA
V gene: TRBV30

CDR3 protein: CSAPRNDEQFF
CDR3 DNA: TGCAGTGCTCCCCGCAACGATGAGCAGTTCTTC
J gene: TRBJ2-1
D gene: NA
clone size: few
V gene: TRBV20-1

CDR3 protein: CATSRDGGKQYF
CDR3 DNA: TGTGCCACCAGCAGAGATGGGGGCAAGCAGTACTTC
J gene: TRBJ2-7
D gene: NA
clone size: NA
V gene: TRBV15

CDR3 protein: CASSYSPGQRNTEAFF
CDR3 DNA: TGTGCCAGCAGTTACTCCCCCGGACAGCGGAACACTGAAGCTTTCTTT
J gene: TRBJ1-1
D gene: NA
clone size: NA
V gene: TRBV6-2/TRBV6-3

CDR3 protein: CASSFRTSGGSDTQYF
CDR3 DNA: TGTGCCAGCAGCTTTCGGACTAGCGGGGGTTCCGATACGCAGTATTTT
J gene: TRBJ2-3
D gene: TRBD2
clone size: once
V gene: TRBV7-8

CDR3 protein: CATTAGSRRNSPLHF
CDR3 DNA: TGTGCCACCACGGCGGGCTCGCGGCGTAATTCACCCCTCCACTTT
J gene: TRBJ1-6
D gene: NA
clone size: once
V gene: TRBV15

CDR3 protein: CASSLGSYNSPLHF
CDR3 DNA: TGTGCCAGCAGTTTAGGGTCCTATAATTCACCCCTCCACTTT
J gene: TRBJ1-6
D gene: NA
clone size: few
V gene: TRBV27

CDR3 protein: CASSRGLAGGITDTQYF
CDR3 DNA: TGTGCCAGCTCCCGGGGACTAGCGGGGGGGATCACAGATACGCAGTATTTT
J gene: TRBJ2-3
D gene: TRBD2
clone size: NA
V gene: TRBV27

CDR3 protein: CASSFRQGPSSGNTIYF
CDR3 DNA: TGCGCCAGCAGCTTTCGACAGGGCCCAAGCTCTGGAAACACCATATATTTT
J gene: TRBJ1-3
D gene: TRBD1
clone size: once
V gene: TRBV5-1

CDR3 protein: CASSDLDTQYF
CDR3 DNA: TGTGCCAGCAGTGATCTTGATACGCAGTATTTT
J gene: TRBJ2-3
D gene: NA
clone size: NA
V gene: TRBV2

CDR3 protein: CASSLAGWETQYF
CDR3 DNA: TGTGCCAGCAGCTTAGCAGGGTGGGAGACCCAGTACTTC
J gene: TRBJ2-5
D gene: NA
clone size: NA
V gene: TRBV7-2

CDR3 protein: CATGTGGSMNTEAFF
CDR3 DNA: TGTGCCACCGGGACAGGGGGAAGCATGAACACTGAAGCTTTCTTT
J gene: TRBJ1-1
D gene: TRBD1
clone size: NA
V gene: TRBV10-3

CDR3 protein: CAWSQGQAGYTF
CDR3 DNA: TGTGCCTGGTCTCAGGGGCAGGCTGGCTACACCTTC
J gene: TRBJ1-2
D gene: NA
clone size: NA
V gene: TRBV30

CDR3 protein: CASSPYPGGQLFF
CDR3 DNA: TGTGCCAGCAGTCCGTACCCCGGGGGTCAACTGTTTTTT
J gene: TRBJ1-4
D gene: NA
clone size: NA
V gene: TRBV6-4

CDR3 protein: CASSTARDRDEKLFF
CDR3 DNA: TGTGCCAGTAGTACCGCCCGGGACAGGGATGAAAAACTGTTTTTT
J gene: TRBJ1-4
D gene: TRBD1
clone size: NA
V gene: TRBV19

CDR3 protein: CARSDPRTGELFF
CDR3 DNA: TGCGCCCGCTCGGACCCACGCACCGGGGAGCTGTTTTTT
J gene: TRBJ2-2
D gene: NA
clone size: NA
V gene: TRBV10-2

CDR3 protein: CASGWGQGKDNEQFF
CDR3 DNA: TGTGCTAGTGGTTGGGGACAGGGTAAGGACAATGAGCAGTTCTTC
J gene: TRBJ2-1
D gene: TRBD1
clone size: NA
V gene: TRBV12-5

CDR3 protein: CASSVGMGNYGYTF
CDR3 DNA: TGTGCCAGCAGTGTGGGAATGGGAAACTATGGCTACACCTTC
J gene: TRBJ1-2
D gene: NA
clone size: NA
V gene: TRBV2

CDR3 protein: CASSLGNHNEQFF
CDR3 DNA: TGTGCCAGCAGTTTGGGGAATCACAATGAGCAGTTCTTC
J gene: TRBJ2-1
D gene: NA
clone size: NA
V gene: TRBV28

CDR3 protein: CASSFRGRFNEQFF
CDR3 DNA: TGTGCCAGCAGTTTTAGGGGGAGGTTCAATGAGCAGTTCTTC
J gene: TRBJ2-1
D gene: NA
clone size: NA
V gene: TRBV28

CDR3 protein: CASSPGQGQPQHF
CDR3 DNA: TGTGCCAGCAGTCCAGGGCAGGGCCAGCCCCAGCATTTT
J gene: TRBJ1-5
D gene: NA
clone size: NA
V gene: TRBV2

CDR3 protein: CAWSVKGQPYGYTF
CDR3 DNA: TGTGCCTGGAGTGTAAAAGGACAGCCCTATGGCTACACCTTC
J gene: TRBJ1-2
D gene: NA
clone size: once
V gene: TRBV30

CDR3 protein: CASSPGKTAKYGYTF
CDR3 DNA: TGTGCCAGCAGCCCCGGAAAGACGGCGAAATATGGCTACACCTTC
J gene: TRBJ1-2
D gene: NA
clone size: NA
V gene: TRBV14

CDR3 protein: CASSLPTSVPTEQYF
CDR3 DNA: TGTGCCAGCAGTTTGCCGACTAGCGTCCCTACGGAGCAGTACTTC
J gene: TRBJ2-7
D gene: TRBD2
clone size: NA
V gene: TRBV28

CDR3 protein: CASVRGDRVTTNEKLFF
CDR3 DNA: TGTGCCAGCGTCCGGGGGGACAGGGTTACAACTAATGAAAAACTGTTTTTT
J gene: TRBJ1-4
D gene: TRBD1
clone size: once
V gene: TRBV28

CDR3 protein: CSASRASGAYNEQFF
CDR3 DNA: TGCAGTGCTAGTCGGGCTAGCGGGGCTTACAATGAGCAGTTCTTC
J gene: TRBJ2-1
D gene: TRBD2
clone size: NA
V gene: TRBV20-1

CDR3 protein: CASSLRDSRVQHF
CDR3 DNA: TGTGCCAGCAGCTTGCGCGACAGCCGTGTGCAGCATTTT
J gene: TRBJ1-5
D gene: NA
clone size: NA
V gene: TRBV5-6

CDR3 protein: CSVDKNGAGNTIYF
CDR3 DNA: TGCAGCGTTGACAAGAACGGAGCTGGAAACACCATATATTTT
J gene: TRBJ1-3
D gene: NA
clone size: medium-sized
V gene: TRBV29-1

CDR3 protein: CASSLEGTGLAPDTQYF
CDR3 DNA: TGCGCCAGCAGCTTGGAGGGCACGGGACTAGCCCCAGATACGCAGTATTTT
J gene: TRBJ2-3
D gene: TRBD2
clone size: NA
V gene: TRBV5-1

CDR3 protein: CASRGGYEQYF
CDR3 DNA: TGTGCCAGCAGGGGTGGTTACGAGCAGTACTTC
J gene: TRBJ2-7
D gene: NA
clone size: NA
V gene: TRBV28

CDR3 protein: CASRKDSSYNSPLHF
CDR3 DNA: TGTGCCAGCAGGAAAGACAGCTCCTATAATTCACCCCTCCACTTT
J gene: TRBJ1-6
D gene: NA
clone size: NA
V gene: TRBV6-4

CDR3 protein: CASSQGVRGGTYEQYF
CDR3 DNA: TGTGCCAGCAGTCAGGGAGTTAGGGGCGGAACCTACGAGCAGTACTTC
J gene: TRBJ2-7
D gene: NA
clone size: NA
V gene: TRBV28

CDR3 protein: CASSQGQETGELFF
CDR3 DNA: TGTGCCAGCTCACAGGGACAGGAAACCGGGGAGCTGTTTTTT
J gene: TRBJ2-2
D gene: TRBD1
clone size: NA
V gene: TRBV18

CDR3 protein: CASSHPGGPMNTEAFF
CDR3 DNA: TGTGCCAGCAGCCACCCCGGGGGACCTATGAACACTGAAGCTTTCTTT
J gene: TRBJ1-1
D gene: NA
clone size: NA
V gene: TRBV7-8

CDR3 protein: CASSSEGRVETQYF
CDR3 DNA: TGTGCCAGCTCAAGCGAGGGCAGGGTGGAGACCCAGTACTTC
J gene: TRBJ2-5
D gene: NA
clone size: NA
V gene: TRBV18

CDR3 protein: CASTLGVFTGELFF
CDR3 DNA: TGTGCCAGCACCTTGGGAGTGTTTACCGGGGAGCTGTTTTTT
J gene: TRBJ2-2
D gene: NA
clone size: NA
V gene: TRBV27

CDR3 protein: CSVLGGGNEKLFF
CDR3 DNA: TGCAGCGTGCTCGGAGGAGGGAATGAAAAACTGTTTTTT
J gene: TRBJ1-4
D gene: NA
clone size: NA
V gene: TRBV29-1

CDR3 protein: CAISPTLLLAGVGTGELFF
CDR3 DNA: TGTGCCATCAGTCCAACCCTTTTATTAGCGGGAGTTGGCACCGGGGAGCTGTTTTTT
J gene: TRBJ2-2
D gene: TRBD2
clone size: NA
V gene: TRBV10-3

CDR3 protein: CASSLVLAGDSYNEQFF
CDR3 DNA: TGCGCCAGCAGCTTGGTACTAGCGGGAGACTCCTACAATGAGCAGTTCTTC
J gene: TRBJ2-1
D gene: TRBD2
clone size: NA
V gene: TRBV5-1

CDR3 protein: CASSLVQASSGYTF
CDR3 DNA: TGCGCCAGCAGCTTGGTCCAGGCATCGAGCGGCTACACCTTC
J gene: TRBJ1-2
D gene: NA
clone size: NA
V gene: TRBV5-1

CDR3 protein: CASSGGLAGGMDTQYF
CDR3 DNA: TGTGCCAGCAGCGGAGGACTAGCGGGGGGGATGGATACGCAGTATTTT
J gene: TRBJ2-3
D gene: TRBD2
clone size: NA
V gene: TRBV7-8

CDR3 protein: CASSLSGSETQYF
CDR3 DNA: TGTGCCAGCAGCTTAAGTGGGTCGGAGACCCAGTACTTC
J gene: TRBJ2-5
D gene: NA
clone size: NA
V gene: TRBV7-2

CDR3 protein: CASSAQGYEQYF
CDR3 DNA: TGTGCCAGCAGCGCCCAGGGCTACGAGCAGTACTTC
J gene: TRBJ2-7
D gene: NA
clone size: NA
V gene: TRBV6-5

CDR3 protein: CSAKIQGPLHF
CDR3 DNA: TGCAGTGCTAAAATACAGGGGCCCCTCCACTTT
J gene: TRBJ1-6
D gene: TRBD1
clone size: NA
V gene: TRBV20-1